This record covers a single TCR beta chain. Its antigen is not identified. Controls came from buffy coats of healthy blood donors. The data were taken from a study of STAT5B mutations in CD4+ large granular lymphocyte leukemia. Points from the study as a whole: Without putative leukemic clones, patient CD4-sorted repertoires remained more clonal than healthy CD4+ repertoires.

Sequencing was at survey level. Some clones are missing from TCRdb's copy, which holds only in-frame ones; the method was immunoSEQ multiplex PCR. The sample holds tens of thousands of clones, less than 85% seen once. The sequence derives from a human donor in good health. Sequencing was performed on CD4+ T cells from blood buffy coats.

The CDR3 protein is CAFSSGTSGSYEQFF. Written as DNA, the CDR3 is TGTGCCTTTTCCTCCGGGACTAGCGGGAGCTATGAGCAGTTCTTC. The chain recombines TRBV10-3 with TRBJ2-1; 14 bases map to TRBD2. J was trimmed by 8 bases and V by 11 bases; bases with no gene match: 11. CDR1 is ENHRY and CDR2 is SYGVKD in the germline V gene. This CDR3 is 15 amino acids long.